This T cell receptor beta chain was retrieved from a study of T cell responses to AZD1222 COVID-19 vaccine. The wider study: Second-dose schedules of about 4 or about 12 weeks were combined. Study-wide results and limits: The study found vaccine-associated CD4 TCRs spanning spike, dominant at 160-218 and 743-854. The study identified only five or six AZD1222 recipients as seropositive at baseline.

Per the germline V gene, CDR1 is SGHRS and CDR2 is YFSETQ. The CDR3 covers 13 residues. Trimming took 4 bases from V and 4 from J, leaving 11 bases between them. About this clone itself: Its antigen is undetermined.

The method was immunoSEQ multiplex PCR; TCRdb's version includes in-frame clones alone and lacks a portion of them. The data contain 45,000 to 60,000 clones, approximately 80% of them singletons. V and J are TRBV5-1 and TRBJ1-2; perhaps TRBD1 as D (6 bases). Specimen: peripheral blood, collected on day 0 of AZD1222 vaccination. The clonotype comes from an adult in good health. The CDR3 nucleotides read TGCGCCAGCAGCGCCGGGGGCTCCTATGGCTACACCTTC. Translated: CASSAGGSYGYTF.